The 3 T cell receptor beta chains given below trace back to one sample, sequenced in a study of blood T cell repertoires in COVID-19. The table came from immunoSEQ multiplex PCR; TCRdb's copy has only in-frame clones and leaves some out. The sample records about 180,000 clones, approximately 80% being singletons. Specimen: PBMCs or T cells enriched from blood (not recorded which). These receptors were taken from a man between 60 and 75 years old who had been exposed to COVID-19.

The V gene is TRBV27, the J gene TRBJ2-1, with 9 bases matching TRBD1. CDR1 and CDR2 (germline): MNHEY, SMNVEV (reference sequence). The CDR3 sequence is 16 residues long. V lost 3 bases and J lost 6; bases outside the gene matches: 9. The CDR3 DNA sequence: TGTGCCAGCAGTTTTTCGGGGACAGGGTCTACCAATGAGCAGTTCTTC. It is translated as CASSFSGTGSTNEQFF.

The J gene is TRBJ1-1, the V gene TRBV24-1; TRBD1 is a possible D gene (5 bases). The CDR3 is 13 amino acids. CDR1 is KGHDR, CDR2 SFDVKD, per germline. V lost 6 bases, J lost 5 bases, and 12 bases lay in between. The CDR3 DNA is TGTGCCACCAGTTTCGGGCAGGGAACTGAAGCTTTCTTT. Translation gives CATSFGQGTEAFF.

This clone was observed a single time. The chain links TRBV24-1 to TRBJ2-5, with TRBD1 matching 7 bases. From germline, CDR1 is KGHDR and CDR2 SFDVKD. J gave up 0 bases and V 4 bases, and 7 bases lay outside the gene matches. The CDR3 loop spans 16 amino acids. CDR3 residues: CATSEGGGWDQETQYF. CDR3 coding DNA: TGTGCCACCAGTGAAGGGGGCGGGTGGGACCAAGAGACCCAGTACTTC.